A selection of T cell receptor beta chains follows, all from one sample in a study of cytomegalovirus exposure and HLA in healthy donors. Profiling relied on immunoSEQ multiplex PCR, and the TCRdb table lists in-frame clones only, not all of them. The sample shows some 180,000 clones, about 80% of them seen only once. Material: PBMCs. These receptor sequences come from a middle-aged man in good health and CMV-seronegative. Both conserved end residues are part of each CDR3. The D gene is left open where the match is weak. Where a row states a size, it is once, few, many or the class of an expanded clone; other rows omit it.

V gene	D gene	J gene	clone size	CDR3 protein	CDR3 DNA
TRBV5-1	TRBD1	TRBJ2-2	-	CASSPRTGSSGELFF	TGCGCCAGCAGCCCTCGGACAGGGTCGTCCGGGGAGCTGTTTTTT
TRBV6-4	-	TRBJ2-1	-	CASMLDQGGEQFF	TGTGCCAGCATGCTTGATCAGGGTGGTGAGCAGTTCTTC
TRBV18	-	TRBJ2-7	-	CASSPQAGTTDEQYF	TGTGCCAGCTCACCACAAGCCGGGACAACCGACGAGCAGTACTTC
TRBV11-2	-	TRBJ1-4	-	CASSLGTAANEKLFF	TGTGCCAGCAGCTTAGGGACAGCAGCTAATGAAAAACTGTTTTTT
TRBV5-1	TRBD2	TRBJ2-5	-	CASSLVGTSGVQETQYF	TGCGCCAGCAGCTTGGTAGGGACTAGCGGGGTCCAAGAGACCCAGTACTTC
TRBV29-1	TRBD1	TRBJ2-2	-	CSVNREGGPNTGELFF	TGCAGCGTGAATCGGGAAGGGGGCCCTAACACCGGGGAGCTGTTTTTT
TRBV5-6	-	TRBJ1-2	-	CASSPGGDYGYTF	TGTGCCAGCAGCCCCGGGGGAGACTATGGCTACACCTTC
TRBV4-3	TRBD1	TRBJ2-1	-	CASSPTGSGNEQFF	TGCGCCAGCAGCCCGACAGGGAGCGGCAATGAGCAGTTCTTC
TRBV18	-	TRBJ1-1	-	CASSPSELNTEAFF	TGTGCCAGCTCACCCTCGGAGTTGAACACTGAAGCTTTCTTT
TRBV6-6	-	TRBJ1-2	-	CASSHRTDNYGYTF	TGTGCCAGCAGCCACCGGACAGATAACTATGGCTACACCTTC
TRBV4-2	TRBD1	TRBJ1-2	once	CASSQKGSGQGVYGYTF	TGTGCCAGCAGCCAAAAGGGGTCCGGACAGGGTGTCTATGGCTACACCTTC
TRBV27	-	TRBJ2-5	-	CASSFMRGETQYF	TGTGCCAGCAGTTTTATGCGAGGAGAGACCCAGTACTTC
TRBV28	-	TRBJ1-1	-	CASSLPPAGTTEAFF	TGTGCCAGCAGTTTACCCCCTGCGGGAACCACTGAAGCTTTCTTT
TRBV25-1	-	TRBJ1-1	few	CASTRMGVNTEAFF	TGTGCCAGCACCAGAATGGGCGTGAACACTGAAGCTTTCTTT
TRBV11-3	-	TRBJ2-7	-	CASSLGQYEQYF	TGTGCCAGCAGCTTAGGACAATACGAGCAGTACTTC
TRBV7-2	-	TRBJ1-1	once	CASSLERGSTEAFF	TGTGCCAGCAGCTTAGAGCGGGGGAGCACTGAAGCTTTCTTT
TRBV9	-	TRBJ2-7	-	CASSVDAGSPYEQYF	TGTGCCAGCAGCGTAGATGCAGGGTCCCCCTACGAGCAGTACTTC
TRBV9	-	TRBJ1-2	once	CASSVGGTYGYTF	TGTGCCAGCAGCGTAGGAGGAACCTATGGCTACACCTTC
TRBV28	TRBD2	TRBJ2-5	few	CAAGARLAGLKTQYF	TGTGCCGCGGGGGCCCGACTAGCGGGACTCAAGACCCAGTACTTC
TRBV30	TRBD1	TRBJ1-5	-	CAWSGQGIWGNQPQHF	TGTGCCTGGAGTGGACAGGGGATATGGGGCAATCAGCCCCAGCATTTT
TRBV28	-	TRBJ2-2	-	CASNQQDTGELFF	TGTGCCAGCAACCAACAGGACACCGGGGAGCTGTTTTTT
TRBV2	-	TRBJ2-7	-	CARQVRGGTHEQYF	TGTGCCAGACAGGTGCGGGGCGGAACTCACGAGCAGTACTTC